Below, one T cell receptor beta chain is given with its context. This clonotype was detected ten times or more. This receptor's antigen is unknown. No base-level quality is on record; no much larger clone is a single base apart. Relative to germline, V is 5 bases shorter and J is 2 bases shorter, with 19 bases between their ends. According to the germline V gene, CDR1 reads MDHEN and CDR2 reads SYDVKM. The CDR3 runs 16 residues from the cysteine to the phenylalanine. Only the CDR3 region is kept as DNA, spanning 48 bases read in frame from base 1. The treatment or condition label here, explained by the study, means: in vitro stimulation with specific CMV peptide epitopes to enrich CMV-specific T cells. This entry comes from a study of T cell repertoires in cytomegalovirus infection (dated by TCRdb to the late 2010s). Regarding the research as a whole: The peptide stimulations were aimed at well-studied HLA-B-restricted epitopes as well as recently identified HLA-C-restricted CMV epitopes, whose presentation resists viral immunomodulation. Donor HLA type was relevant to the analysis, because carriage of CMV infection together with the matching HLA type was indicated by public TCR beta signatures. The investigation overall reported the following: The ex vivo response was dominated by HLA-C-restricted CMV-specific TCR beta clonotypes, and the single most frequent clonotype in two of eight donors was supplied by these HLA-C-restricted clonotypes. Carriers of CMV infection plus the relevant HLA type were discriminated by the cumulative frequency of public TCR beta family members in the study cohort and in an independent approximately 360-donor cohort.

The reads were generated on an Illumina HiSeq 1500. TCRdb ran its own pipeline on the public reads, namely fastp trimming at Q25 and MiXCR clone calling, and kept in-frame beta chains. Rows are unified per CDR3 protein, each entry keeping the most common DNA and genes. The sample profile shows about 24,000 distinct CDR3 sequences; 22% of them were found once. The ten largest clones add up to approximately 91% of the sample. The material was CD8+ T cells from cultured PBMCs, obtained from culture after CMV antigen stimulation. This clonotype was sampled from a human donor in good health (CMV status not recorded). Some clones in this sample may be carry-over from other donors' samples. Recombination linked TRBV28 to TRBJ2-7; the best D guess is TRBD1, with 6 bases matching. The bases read TGTGCCAGCAGTATACGGACAGACCAATTAGCCTACGAGCAGTACTTC. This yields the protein CASSIRTDQLAYEQYF.